This passage covers 18 T cell receptor beta chains from one sample sequenced in a study of radiotherapy plus CTLA-4 blockade in lung cancer. The data were produced by immunoSEQ multiplex PCR, yet TCRdb's version contains in-frame clones alone and is incomplete. Of fewer than 65,000 clones listed, approximately 84% are singletons. Sequenced material: peripheral blood, taken from a patient treated with radiotherapy plus ipilimumab. Receptors originate from a human donor with non-small cell lung cancer whose response to radiotherapy plus ipilimumab could not be evaluated.

V is TRBV7-9 and J is TRBJ1-6; perhaps TRBD1 as D (5 bases). CDR1 and CDR2 (germline): SEHNR, FQNEAQ (reference sequence). The CDR3 totals 15 residues. Trimming removed 4 bases at V and 9 bases at J, with 16 bases between. CDR3 amino acids: CASSSSLGGVSPLHF. In DNA form, the CDR3 reads TGTGCCAGCAGCTCATCCCTGGGGGGGGTTTCACCCCTCCACTTT.

This clone was counted only a few times. The chain uses TRBV28 and TRBJ1-3; D unresolved. Trimming removed 2 bases from V and 0 bases from J, with 8 bases in between. The CDR3 consists of 15 residues. Per the germline V gene, CDR1 is MDHEN and CDR2 is SYDVKM. CDR3 sequence (DNA): TGTGCCAGCAGTTTAACCAGTAACTCTGGAAACACCATATATTTT. Translating it yields CASSLTSNSGNTIYF.

This clone was detected only a few times. The chain has TRBV27 and TRBJ1-2; D unresolved. V was clipped by 9 bases and J by 5 bases, with 13 bases between them. The CDR3 loop spans 12 amino acids. Germline V gene data show CDR1 as MNHEY and CDR2 as SMNVEV (reference sequence). CDR3 region: CASYSGTYGYTF. In DNA, the CDR3 is TGTGCCAGTTACTCGGGAACTTATGGCTACACCTTC.

This chain joins TRBV2 and TRBJ1-5; TRBD1 agrees at 8 bases. The CDR3 is 15 amino acids. Germline V gene sequence: CDR1 SNHLY, CDR2 FYNNEI. J gave up 5 bases and V 7 bases, and 10 bases lay outside the gene matches. CDR3 protein: CASNPGQAFHQPQHF. The CDR3 DNA is TGTGCCAGCAACCCGGGACAGGCCTTCCATCAGCCCCAGCATTTT. Filled out from reference TRBV2 and TRBJ1-5, the complete variable domain reads EPEVTQTPSHQVTQMGQEVILRCVPISNHLYFYWYRQILGQKVEFLVSFYNNEISEKSEIFDDQFSVERPDGSNFTLKIRSTKLEDSAMYFCASNPGQAFHQPQHFGDGTRLSIL.

The rearrangement joins TRBV18 to TRBJ1-1; no clear D gene. Germline values: CDR1 KGHSH, CDR2 LQKENI. V was cut by 4 bases and J by 1 base, with 13 bases left in between. This CDR3 is 15 amino acids long. The CDR3 protein is CASSLAAEANTEAFF. As DNA, the CDR3 is TGTGCCAGCTCACTGGCAGCGGAGGCGAACACTGAAGCTTTCTTT.

The V call is TRBV6-1, the J call TRBJ1-5, with TRBD1 matching 12 bases. The J segment lost 6 bases and the V segment lost 5 bases, leaving 5 bases of the junction unmatched. Germline CDR1 MNHNS, CDR2 SASEGT. This CDR3 contains 15 residues. The CDR3 region is CASSRDRGLGQPQHF. The CDR3 region has the DNA TGTGCCAGCAGTCGGGACAGGGGGCTGGGTCAGCCCCAGCATTTT.

This clone was counted once. The J gene is TRBJ2-2, the V gene TRBV30, with 15 bases matching TRBD2. This CDR3 has 19 residues. Per germline, CDR1 GTSNPN and CDR2 SVGIG (reference sequence). V shed 6 bases and J 2 bases; nucleotides not matched to a gene: 13. CDR3 protein: CACPGLAGGGGFNTGELFF. The CDR3 DNA follows: TGTGCCTGCCCGGGACTAGCGGGAGGTGGGGGATTTAACACCGGGGAGCTGTTTTTT. The variable domain in full, with the rest retrieved from reference TRBV30 and TRBJ2-2, is SQTIHQWPATLVQPVGSPLSLECTVEGTSNPNLYWYRQAAGRGLQLLFYSVGIGQISSEVPQNLSASRPQDRQFILSSKKLLLSDSGFYLCACPGLAGGGGFNTGELFFGEGSRLTVL.

This clone is labeled medium-sized. V is TRBV4-3 and J is TRBJ2-7; possible D gene TRBD1, 5 bases. This CDR3 spans 13 amino acids. Germline CDR1 LGHNA, CDR2 YSLEER. V was trimmed by 0 bases and J by 5 bases, leaving 8 bases between them. The DNA of the CDR3 is TGCGCCAGCAGCCAAGAAGGGGCGAACGAGCAGTACTTC. Its translation: CASSQEGANEQYF.

The chain couples TRBV5-6 to TRBJ2-5; TRBD2 is a possible D gene (5 bases). There are 12 residues in the CDR3. Germline lookup yields CDR1 SGHDT and CDR2 YYEEEE. The ends were cut back, 3 bases at V and 9 bases at J, with 12 bases in the middle. The CDR3: CASSWSREAQYF. As DNA, the CDR3 is TGTGCCAGCAGCTGGAGCCGGGAAGCCCAGTACTTC. Complete variable domain (other parts from reference TRBV5-6 and TRBJ2-5): DAGVTQSPTHLIKTRGQQVTLRCSPKSGHDTVSWYQQALGQGPQFIFQYYEEEERQRGNFPDRFSGHQFPNYSSELNVNALLLGDSALYLCASSWSREAQYFGPGTRLLVL.

The V call is TRBV7-7, the J call TRBJ1-3, with D uncertain. The CDR3 covers 14 residues. Trimming pared 4 bases from V and 0 bases from J, leaving 7 bases between. Germline values: CDR1 SSHAT, CDR2 FNYEAQ (reference sequence). In nucleotides, the CDR3 is TGTGCCAGCAGCTCGTCGGTCTCTGGAAACACCATATATTTT. Translation: CASSSSVSGNTIYF. Combining the CDR3 with reference TRBV7-7 and TRBJ1-3 gives the whole variable domain GAGVSQSPRYKVTKRGQDVTLRCDPISSHATLYWYQQALGQGPEFLTYFNYEAQPDKSGLPSDRFSAERPEGSISTLTIQRTEQRDSAMYRCASSSSVSGNTIYFGEGSWLTVV.

The genes are TRBV5-1 and TRBJ2-2; possible D gene TRBD1, 5 bases. V gave up 0 bases and J gave up 4 bases, with 10 bases separating them. The CDR3 consists of 15 residues. Germline assignment: CDR1 SGHRS and CDR2 YFSETQ. The CDR3 nucleotides read TGCGCCAGCAGCTTGGGGGGCAAGGGCACCGGGGAGCTGTTTTTT. Translation: CASSLGGKGTGELFF.

The chain carries TRBV30 and TRBJ2-2; 10 bases map to TRBD2. Trimming at V came to 2 bases and at J to 6 bases, leaving 9 bases not matched to a gene. Germline V gene lookup returns CDR1 GTSNPN and CDR2 SVGIG (reference sequence). The CDR3 runs 16 residues. In DNA, the CDR3 is TGTGCCTGGAGTTCATCCGGGACTAGCGAGCCCGGGGAGCTGTTTTTT. It yields the protein CAWSSSGTSEPGELFF.

The chain has TRBV19 and TRBJ1-2; D is ambiguous. This CDR3 is built from 14 residues. Germline V gene lookup returns CDR1 LNHDA and CDR2 SQIVND (reference sequence). V was pared by 7 bases and J by 4 bases, with 16 bases between. The CDR3 region is CASTPGVTLYGYTF. DNA of the CDR3: TGTGCCAGTACCCCCGGGGTGACCCTCTATGGCTACACCTTC.

The sample holds a few counts of this clone. The J gene is TRBJ2-7, the V gene TRBV29-1; D is perhaps TRBD1 (5 bases). Germline assignment: CDR1 SQVTM and CDR2 ANQGSEA. The CDR3 sequence is 13 residues long. With 4 bases removed from V and 0 bases from J, the gap between germline ends came to 10 bases. The CDR3 protein is CSVGEDTSYEQYF. The DNA of the CDR3 is TGCAGCGTTGGAGAGGACACCTCCTACGAGCAGTACTTC.

The chain links TRBV6-1 to TRBJ2-3; a weak D match, TRBD1 (6 bases). This CDR3 has 15 amino acids. The ends were cut back, 0 bases at V and 8 bases at J, with 15 bases in the middle. CDR1 is MNHNS and CDR2 is SASEGT in the germline V gene. Here the CDR3 DNA reads TGTGCCAGCAGTGAAGCTTGGGATCAGGGGCGTACGCAGTATTTT. Translation gives CASSEAWDQGRTQYF.

The J gene is TRBJ2-7, the V gene TRBV7-2, with a possible D match to TRBD2 (6 bases). Trimming cost V 5 bases and J 2 bases, with 13 bases left between them. The CDR3 length is 14 residues. Germline V lookup: CDR1 SGHTA, CDR2 FQGNSA. The CDR3 sequence is CASSEAGPTYEQYF. The CDR3 DNA sequence: TGTGCCAGCAGCGAGGCGGGACCTACCTACGAGCAGTACTTC. Drawing the rest from reference TRBV7-2 and TRBJ2-7, the complete variable domain is GAGVSQSPSNKVTEKGKDVELRCDPISGHTALYWYRQSLGQGLEFLIYFQGNSAPDKSGLPSDRFSAERTGGSVSTLTIQRTQQEDSAVYLCASSEAGPTYEQYFGPGTRLTVT.

This clone has only one observation. The chain combines TRBV7-9 with TRBJ2-1; TRBD2 agrees at 9 bases. The CDR3 sequence is 16 residues long. V lost 1 base and J lost 2; bases outside the gene matches: 3. Looked up from germline, CDR1 is SEHNR and CDR2 is FQNEAQ (reference sequence). CDR3 sequence: CASSLDSGGTYNEQFF. CDR3 coding DNA: TGTGCCAGCAGCTTAGATAGCGGGGGTACCTACAATGAGCAGTTCTTC.

The chain recombines TRBV11-2 with TRBJ1-1; D possibly corresponds to TRBD1 (6 bases). Germline CDR1 SGHAT, CDR2 FQNNGV. V was clipped by 2 bases and J by 1 base, with 14 bases between them. The CDR3 sequence is 16 residues long. DNA of the CDR3: TGTGCCAGCAGCTTAACGGCAGGGGCGGCGAACACTGAAGCTTTCTTT. It yields the protein CASSLTAGAANTEAFF.